This T cell receptor beta chain derives from a study of OX40 agonist ivuxolimab in advanced cancers. The table came from immunoSEQ multiplex PCR; TCRdb's copy has only in-frame clones and leaves some out. The table lists some 40,000 clones, 85% to 95% of them singletons, with about 16% in the top ten. The TCR was taken from an adult with an advanced solid tumor such as melanoma, head and neck, liver or kidney cancer. The sample was CD4+ or CD8+ T cells sorted from blood, taken in a trial of the OX40 agonist ivuxolimab.

For the CDR3, the DNA is TGTGCCAGCAGCTCCAGCTTGAACACTGAAGCTTTCTTT. This codes for CASSSSLNTEAFF. V gene TRBV11-2 combines with J gene TRBJ1-1; no definite D call. Looked up from germline, CDR1 is SGHAT and CDR2 is FQNNGV. Trimming removed 4 bases from V and 0 bases from J, with 6 bases in between. The CDR3 has 13 residues.